These 3 T cell receptor beta chains were all obtained from the same sample, sequenced in a study of shared clonotypes between healthy human individuals. Here immunoSEQ multiplex PCR was the method, and the copy in TCRdb shows in-frame clones only, minus some. The sample has 1,400,000 or so clones, around 98.5% seen once; the top ten hold approximately 0.38%. Sequenced sample: naive CD4+ T cells sorted from blood. Subset meaning: CD45RA+ positively selected. These receptors were taken from a man aged 30-40 years in good health.

This clone has just one count. This chain joins TRBV7-8 and TRBJ2-5; D is ambiguous. The germline CDR1 and CDR2 sequences are SGHVS and FQNEAQ. The CDR3 length is 15 residues. The V end was cut by 1 base, the J end by 0 bases, with 9 bases between. The CDR3 sequence: CASSLVGRNQETQYF. The CDR3 bases are TGTGCCAGCAGCTTAGTCGGACGGAACCAAGAGACCCAGTACTTC.

The chain is built from TRBV7-3 and TRBJ2-1, with TRBD2 matching 9 bases. The trim removed 4 bases at V and 6 bases at J, leaving 10 bases unmatched. This CDR3 comprises 16 residues. CDR1 and CDR2 from the germline V gene are SGHTA and FQGTGA. Here the CDR3 DNA reads TGTGCCAGCAGCTCGGCAGCGGGAGGACTACCCAATGAGCAGTTCTTC. Translated: CASSSAAGGLPNEQFF.

The chain couples TRBV2 to TRBJ2-7, with D hard to call. The CDR3 extends over 18 amino acids. Between the trimmed V and J ends, which lost 5 bases and 0 bases, there was a span of 23 bases. Per germline, CDR1 SNHLY and CDR2 FYNNEI. CDR3 sequence reads: CASSQRWVLRTSSYEQYF. Here the CDR3 DNA reads TGTGCCAGCAGTCAAAGATGGGTCCTACGAACGAGCTCCTACGAGCAGTACTTC.